The 31 T cell receptor beta chains listed next were all sequenced from one sample in a study of blood T cell repertoires in COVID-19. TCRdb's copy holds only in-frame clones and misses some; the assay was immunoSEQ multiplex PCR. The profile covers some 190,000 clones, with around 82% appearing a single time and 17% taken by the ten largest. The sample consisted of PBMCs or T cells enriched from blood (not recorded which). Source of these receptors: a woman in her forties or fifties with acute COVID-19.

The CDR3 protein is CASSPAGRGDNEQFF. The CDR3 bases are TGTGCCAGCAGCCCCGCGGGACGGGGGGACAATGAGCAGTTCTTC. The rearrangement uses TRBV11-2 and TRBJ2-1; TRBD2 aligns across 7 bases. The CDR3 is made up of 15 amino acids. Per germline, CDR1 SGHAT and CDR2 FQNNGV. With 5 bases clipped from V and 5 bases from J, the junction kept 9 bases outside the gene matches.

V and J are TRBV5-5 and TRBJ1-5; D is unclear. V was shortened by 2 bases and J by 0 bases, with 15 bases between the two germline ends. Germline V gives CDR1 SGHKS, CDR2 YYEKEE (reference sequence). The CDR3 sequence is 17 residues long. The CDR3 DNA sequence: TGTGCCAGCAGCTTCTCCCTTCAACGGGTTAGCAATCAGCCCCAGCATTTT. Protein product: CASSFSLQRVSNQPQHF.

The chain has TRBV5-1 and TRBJ1-6; 10 bases agree with TRBD1. CDR3 length: 18 amino acids. CDR1 is SGHRS, CDR2 YFSETQ, per germline. With V trimmed by 4 bases and J by 5 bases, 12 bases remained unmatched. In nucleotides, the CDR3 is TGCGCCAGCAGCGTTGTCCGCGCCGGGACAGGGGATAATTCACCCCTCCACTTT. Translation gives CASSVVRAGTGDNSPLHF.

The J gene is TRBJ2-3, the V gene TRBV7-3, with no clear D. Germline values: CDR1 SGHTA, CDR2 FQGTGA. CDR3 size: 14 residues. The V end was cut by 0 bases, the J end by 3 bases, with 7 bases between. The CDR3 DNA reads TGTGCCAGCAGCTTAACTAGTTTAACAGATACGCAGTATTTT. Its translation is CASSLTSLTDTQYF.

The chain carries TRBV13 and TRBJ1-6; D remains ambiguous. Germline CDR1 reads PRHDT; CDR2 reads FYEKMQ (reference sequence). Deletions cut 6 bases from V and 9 bases from J, with 9 bases between. This CDR3 region has 12 residues. This CDR3 is CASRVAVSPLHF. CDR3 DNA sequence: TGTGCCAGCAGGGTGGCAGTTTCACCCCTCCACTTT.

V usage is TRBV5-1 and J usage is TRBJ2-5; 12 bases are shared with TRBD1. The CDR3 extends over 15 amino acids. In germline, CDR1 is SGHRS, CDR2 YFSETQ. V lost 2 bases and J lost 5; bases outside the gene matches: 4. The CDR3 loop reads CASSLGTGGGETQYF. The CDR3 nucleotides read TGCGCCAGCAGCTTAGGGACAGGGGGCGGTGAGACCCAGTACTTC.

This chain uses TRBV9 with TRBJ2-1; 8 bases match TRBD2. CDR3 length: 16 residues. V was clipped by 0 bases and J by 9 bases; unmatched bases: 11. In germline, CDR1 is SGDLS, CDR2 YYNGEE. Here the CDR3 reads CASSVALPPGGREQFF. The CDR3 DNA is TGTGCCAGCAGCGTAGCCCTCCCGCCGGGGGGGCGTGAGCAGTTCTTC.

A few counts support this clone. The same CDR3 is also encoded by other DNA sequences in this sample. The rearrangement links TRBV5-6 to TRBJ1-1, with D hard to call. The CDR3 is 12 amino acids. Deletions cut 1 base from V and 4 bases from J, with 5 bases between. CDR1 and CDR2 (germline): SGHDT, YYEEEE. The CDR3 sequence: CASSLRGTEAFF. CDR3 DNA: TGTGCCAGCAGCTTGAGAGGCACTGAAGCTTTCTTT.

The V gene is TRBV7-9, the J gene TRBJ1-2, with D unresolved. Germline CDR1 is SEHNR and CDR2 is FQNEAQ (reference sequence). V lost 1 base to trimming and J lost 4 bases, with 7 bases between them. This CDR3 contains 13 residues. CDR3 protein: CASSLGSGYGYTF. CDR3 bases: TGTGCCAGCAGCTTAGGTTCGGGCTATGGCTACACCTTC.

This chain joins TRBV19 and TRBJ1-2, with D hard to call. The CDR3 consists of 16 residues. Germline V gene data show CDR1 as LNHDA and CDR2 as SQIVND (reference sequence). V was trimmed by 5 bases and J by 8 bases, leaving 24 bases between them. The CDR3 sequence: CASSSTPGRWAWGYTF. For the CDR3, the DNA is TGTGCCAGTAGTTCTACTCCCGGCCGGTGGGCTTGGGGCTACACCTTC.

The V gene is TRBV7-9, the J gene TRBJ2-3; TRBD2 agrees at 7 bases. V was clipped by 1 base and J by 6 bases; unmatched bases: 13. Germline V gene data show CDR1 as SEHNR and CDR2 as FQNEAQ (reference sequence). The CDR3 is 17 residues long. CDR3 DNA: TGTGCCAGCAGCTTAGTTAAGAGCGGGGCTTTTGGGGATACGCAGTATTTT. This gives the protein CASSLVKSGAFGDTQYF.

V gene TRBV10-3 combines with J gene TRBJ2-7, with 9 bases that match TRBD1. Germline V gene sequence: CDR1 ENHRY, CDR2 SYGVKD. CDR3 size: 15 residues. The junction had 9 bases not matched to a gene; V was cut back by 5 bases and J by 4 bases. CDR3 nucleotide sequence: TGTGCCATCAGTTCAGGGACAGGGAAACTGTACGAGCAGTACGTC. Protein sequence: CAISSGTGKLYEQYV.

The chain has TRBV6-6 and TRBJ2-3; 7 nucleotides match TRBD1. From germline, CDR1 is MNHNY and CDR2 SVGAGI (reference sequence). The CDR3 consists of 15 residues. V shed 3 bases, J shed 2 bases, and the junction held 5 bases outside the gene matches. The CDR3: CASSYAGTVTDTQYF. The CDR3 nucleotides are TGTGCCAGCAGTTATGCCGGGACAGTCACAGATACGCAGTATTTT.

Written as DNA, the CDR3 is TGTGCCAGCAGTTACAGGGGTTCCTACAATGAGCAGTTCTTC. This sequence encodes CASSYRGSYNEQFF. The V call is TRBV6-5, the J call TRBJ2-1; tentatively, D is TRBD1 (5 bases). The length of the CDR3 is 14 residues. Trimming cost V 2 bases and J 1 base, with 6 bases left between them. CDR1 MNHEY and CDR2 SVGAGI come from the germline V gene.

The chain links TRBV19 to TRBJ2-3; D may be TRBD1 (7 bases). Germline loops: CDR1 LNHDA, CDR2 SQIVND (reference sequence). The germline V and J ends were trimmed by 3 bases and 2 bases, with 12 bases remaining between them. CDR3 length equals 15 residues. The CDR3, as DNA: TGTGCCAGTAGTATCAGGGGGGACGACACAGATACGCAGTATTTT. Amino acids: CASSIRGDDTDTQYF.

The gene calls are TRBV4-1 and TRBJ1-4; D gene uncertain. This CDR3 spans 13 amino acids. Trimming pared 3 bases from V and 8 bases from J, leaving 10 bases between. Germline lookup yields CDR1 MGHRA and CDR2 YSYEKL. CDR3 DNA: TGCGCCAGCAGCCAGGCAGCGGCAGAAAAACTGTTTTTT. Translation gives CASSQAAAEKLFF.

The V call is TRBV24-1, the J call TRBJ2-2, with 8 bases fitting TRBD1. CDR1 and CDR2 (germline): KGHDR, SFDVKD. Losses at the gene ends were 2 bases for V and 0 bases for J; bases not matched to a gene: 1. CDR3 size: 16 residues. As DNA, the CDR3 is TGTGCCACCAGTGATTCGACAGGGGCGAACACCGGGGAGCTGTTTTTT. Translating it yields CATSDSTGANTGELFF.

V is TRBV4-3 and J is TRBJ2-1, with D possibly TRBD2 on 5 matching bases. Trimming stripped 4 bases from V and 5 bases from J, with 15 bases between. Germline V gene lookup returns CDR1 LGHNA and CDR2 YSLEER. The CDR3 sequence is 15 residues long. The CDR3 loop is CASSRTAGANNEQFF. Written as DNA, the CDR3 is TGCGCCAGCAGCCGCACGGCGGGCGCTAACAATGAGCAGTTCTTC.

V and J are TRBV5-6 and TRBJ1-2; 8 bases are a match to TRBD1. The CDR3 covers 15 residues. CDR1 and CDR2 (germline): SGHDT, YYEEEE. The ends lost 4 bases at V and 0 bases at J; junction bases unmatched: 5. CDR3 region: CASSAPDRANYGYTF. For the CDR3, the DNA is TGTGCCAGCAGCGCACCGGACAGGGCTAACTATGGCTACACCTTC.

The chain links TRBV9 to TRBJ1-3, with D tentatively TRBD1 (6 bases). Germline V CDR1 and CDR2: SGDLS, YYNGEE. The CDR3 contains 17 residues. With 3 bases removed from V and 0 bases from J, the gap between germline ends came to 16 bases. The CDR3 nucleotides are TGTGCCAGCAGCGCCACCCCGGGACACAGCTCTGGAAACACCATATATTTT. Amino acids: CASSATPGHSSGNTIYF.

The rearrangement joins TRBV28 to TRBJ1-2; D is unresolved. The V gene's germline CDR1 is MDHEN and CDR2 SYDVKM. V lost 7 bases, J lost 2 bases, and 11 bases lay in between. The CDR3 extends over 13 amino acids. CDR3 nucleotides: TGTGCCAGCATTCCAGGCGTCAACTATGGCTACACCTTC. Amino acids: CASIPGVNYGYTF.

This clone has just one count. The V and J genes are TRBV7-8 and TRBJ1-6; D not certain. Per germline, CDR1 SGHVS and CDR2 FQNEAQ. Trimming stripped 1 base from V and 1 base from J, with 17 bases between. CDR3 length: 19 amino acids. CDR3 sequence: CASSLGFGAEGSYNSPLHF. The CDR3 coding sequence is TGTGCCAGCAGCTTAGGCTTCGGAGCTGAGGGATCCTATAATTCACCCCTCCACTTT.

This chain joins TRBV27 and TRBJ1-1; D ambiguous. The CDR3 is 13 amino acids. Per germline, CDR1 MNHEY and CDR2 SMNVEV (reference sequence). V was shortened by 3 bases and J by 7 bases, with 12 bases between the two germline ends. Written as DNA, the CDR3 is TGTGCCAGCAGTTTGGCGGTCGGCATTGAAGCTTTCTTT. It translates to CASSLAVGIEAFF.

This clone was observed a single time. V usage is TRBV28 and J usage is TRBJ2-1; D possibly corresponds to TRBD1 (5 bases). This CDR3 spans 12 amino acids. With 5 bases removed from V and 5 bases from J, the gap between germline ends came to 7 bases. Looked up from germline, CDR1 is MDHEN and CDR2 is SYDVKM. The CDR3 sequence is CASSPRDNEQFF. DNA of the CDR3: TGTGCCAGCAGTCCCAGGGACAATGAGCAGTTCTTC. Full variable domain (rest looked up from reference TRBV28 and TRBJ2-1): DVKVTQSSRYLVKRTGEKVFLECVQDMDHENMFWYRQDPGLGLRLIYFSYDVKMKEKGDIPEGYSVSREKKERFSLILESASTNQTSMYLCASSPRDNEQFFGPGTRLTVL.

The sample holds one count of this clone. The chain uses TRBV5-5 and TRBJ2-1; D is perhaps TRBD2 (6 bases). The V gene's germline CDR1 is SGHKS and CDR2 YYEKEE (reference sequence). CDR3 length equals 13 residues. Trimming took 0 bases from V and 10 from J, leaving 11 bases between them. The CDR3: CASSLGLASEQFF. CDR3 in DNA: TGTGCCAGCAGCTTGGGTCTAGCGTCCGAGCAGTTCTTC.

In this sample, this clone turned up once. This chain connects TRBV5-1 to TRBJ2-7; D gene ambiguous. CDR1 and CDR2 from the germline V gene are SGHRS and YFSETQ. The CDR3 sequence is 13 residues long. Trimming pared 1 base from V and 2 bases from J, leaving 7 bases between. CDR3 residues: CASSLTQAYEQYV. The CDR3 DNA reads TGCGCCAGCAGCTTGACCCAGGCCTACGAGCAGTACGTC.

This rearrangement joins TRBV18 to TRBJ1-6; 7 bases match TRBD1. With V trimmed by 4 bases and J by 14 bases, 14 bases remained unmatched. The CDR3 extends over 15 amino acids. Germline V gene data show CDR1 as KGHSH and CDR2 as LQKENI. The CDR3 DNA reads TGTGCCAGCTCACAAGCGTCACGGAGGACAGGAGCCCTCCACTTT. Its protein is CASSQASRRTGALHF.

This clone was observed once. V and J are TRBV5-5 and TRBJ1-3; no definite D call. V lost 2 bases to trimming and J lost 2 bases, with 11 bases between them. This CDR3 has 15 residues. Germline CDR1 is SGHKS and CDR2 is YYEKEE (reference sequence). The CDR3 DNA reads as TGTGCCAGCAGCTTAGAATATACACCTGGAAACACCATATATTTT. This sequence encodes CASSLEYTPGNTIYF. Drawing the rest from reference TRBV5-5 and TRBJ1-3, the complete variable domain is DAGVTQSPTHLIKTRGQQVTLRCSPISGHKSVSWYQQVLGQGPQFIFQYYEKEERGRGNFPDRFSARQFPNYSSELNVNALLLGDSALYLCASSLEYTPGNTIYFGEGSWLTVV.

The V gene is TRBV27, the J gene TRBJ2-2; 10 bases match TRBD2. Per germline, CDR1 MNHEY and CDR2 SMNVEV (reference sequence). The CDR3 has 18 residues. The V gene end was trimmed by 8 bases and the J gene end by 1 base; junction bases not matched to a gene: 13. CDR3 DNA: TGTGCCAGCGGATCATTGGCTAGCGGGGGACTGAACACCGGGGAGCTGTTTTTT. Translated, it gives CASGSLASGGLNTGELFF.

The sample holds one count of this clone. The V call is TRBV25-1, the J call TRBJ1-1, with TRBD1 identical over 8 bases. The germline CDR1 and CDR2 sequences are MGHDK and SYGVNS. V trimming: 3 bases; J trimming: 4 bases; junction bases outside the gene matches: 4. This CDR3 contains 14 residues. Here the CDR3 DNA reads TGTGCCAGCAGTGACCGCGACAGGGGCACTGAAGCTTTCTTT. It yields the protein CASSDRDRGTEAFF.

The J gene is TRBJ1-2, the V gene TRBV6-5, with TRBD1 matching over 9 bases. V lost 6 bases, J lost 7 bases, and 6 bases stayed unmatched. Germline V gives CDR1 MNHEY, CDR2 SVGAGI. The CDR3 consists of 13 residues. Here the CDR3 reads CASRTGGGSGYTF. The CDR3 DNA sequence: TGTGCCAGCAGGACAGGGGGAGGTTCTGGCTACACCTTC.